The sequence of this T cell receptor (beta chain) was determined in a study of blood T cells in healthy people across ages. The second PCR ran roughly 6 to 12 cycles with a sample-barcoded 5' primer and J-beta primers. TCRdb used MiXCR to reprocess the 5' RACE reads, holding one entry per CDR3 protein. The sample lists roughly 1.9 million distinct CDR3 sequences; about two fifths were seen once. In germline, CDR1 is MNHEY, CDR2 SVGAGI. The CDR3 consists of 14 residues. V lost 2 bases and J lost 11, with 18 bases in between. The sequence came from a human donor in good health. The specimen sequenced was blood. The chain links TRBV6-5 to TRBJ1-1; D gene ambiguous. The CDR3 region is CASSYTEGPDGAFF. In DNA, the CDR3 is TGTGCCAGCAGTTACACGGAAGGGCCGGATGGGGCTTTCTTT.